The 32 T cell receptor beta chains below all came from one sample that was sequenced in a study of metastatic and nonmetastatic thyroid tumors. TCRdb re-called clones via MiXCR from the PCR reads. The sample includes roughly 14,000 clones, roughly 25% of them seen just once. No treatment had been given to any patient before thyroid surgery. Input material: tumor tissue. The receptors shown here come from a female donor with papillary thyroid cancer or a benign thyroid nodule (not recorded which). Some clones in this sample may be carry-over from other donors' samples.

This clone was counted at least ten times. One base away lies a much larger clone, so this may be a sequencing read error. The chain links TRBV12-3 or TRBV12-4 to TRBJ1-6; the D is unclear. The CDR3 length is 14 residues. CDR3 protein: CASRVSSDNSPLHF. CDR3 DNA sequence: TGTGCCAGCAGGGTGAGCTCCGATAATTCACCCCTCCACTTT.

This clone showed up many times. This sequence joins TRBV29-1 and TRBJ2-7; 7 bases align to TRBD2. Germline values: CDR1 SQVTM, CDR2 ANQGSEA. The trim removed 6 bases at V and 0 bases at J, leaving 2 bases unmatched. The CDR3 sequence is 12 residues long. This chain's CDR3 is CSVTSSSYEQYF. CDR3 DNA: TGCAGCGTGACTAGCTCCTCCTACGAGCAGTACTTC.

This clone was seen at least ten times. The rearrangement uses TRBV5-1 and TRBJ2-1; 11 bases map to TRBD2. Trimming cost V 5 bases and J 3 bases; bases outside gene matches: 10. Germline V gives CDR1 SGHRS, CDR2 YFSETQ. CDR3 size: 17 residues. The CDR3 sequence is CASSSGTSGVLYNEQFF. The CDR3 coding sequence is TGCGCCAGCAGTTCCGGGACTAGCGGAGTTCTCTACAATGAGCAGTTCTTC.

A word on this clone: A much larger clone differs from this one at a single base, so this may be a read error. The chain employs TRBV12-3 or TRBV12-4 and TRBJ2-5; tentatively, D is TRBD2 (6 bases). The CDR3 totals 13 residues. Trimming pared 3 bases from V and 9 bases from J, leaving 14 bases between. The CDR3 DNA reads TGTGCCAGCAGTTTGGGGGGATCGGAGGCCCAGTACTTC. Translated, it gives CASSLGGSEAQYF.

This clone appeared once. The rearrangement links TRBV20-1 to TRBJ2-7, with 10 nucleotides matching TRBD2. The germline V gene encodes CDR1 DFQATT and CDR2 SNEGSKA (reference sequence). The CDR3 loop spans 15 amino acids. The V gene end was trimmed by 7 bases and the J gene end by 1 base; junction bases not matched to a gene: 10. CDR3 amino acids: CSVSPLAGVSYEQYF. The CDR3 DNA reads as TGCAGTGTCTCCCCCCTAGCGGGAGTTTCCTACGAGCAGTACTTC.

The chain links TRBV20-1 to TRBJ2-1, with D perhaps assigned TRBD1 or TRBD2 (5 bases each). V was clipped by 6 bases and J by 4 bases, with 22 bases between them. Germline V gene lookup returns CDR1 DFQATT and CDR2 SNEGSKA (reference sequence). The CDR3 sequence is 16 residues long. The CDR3 DNA is TGCAGTGCGCGTGGGCTTGGGTTGGGACGGTACAATGAGCAGTTCTTC. Protein product: CSARGLGLGRYNEQFF.

This clone was observed many times. The DNA of the CDR3 is TGCAGTGCCCCACCCCACGGACTTAAAAACATTCAGTACTTC. It is translated as CSAPPHGLKNIQYF. V gene TRBV20-1 combines with J gene TRBJ2-4; possible D gene TRBD2, 5 bases. Trimming shortened V by 6 bases and J by 4 bases, and 16 bases separated the two germline ends. The germline gives CDR1 DFQATT, CDR2 SNEGSKA (reference sequence). The CDR3 consists of 14 residues.

This clone counts as medium-sized. The V gene is TRBV25-1, the J gene TRBJ2-3; 8 bases match TRBD2. Germline values: CDR1 MGHDK, CDR2 SYGVNS. The CDR3 has 15 amino acids. V lost 4 bases to trimming and J lost 2 bases; unmatched junction nucleotides: 5. In DNA form, the CDR3 reads TGTGCCAGCAGTGGCCAGCGGGAGACCACAGATACGCAGTATTTT. Translated, it gives CASSGQRETTDTQYF.

This clone has just a few counts. The rearrangement links TRBV30 to TRBJ1-1; D not certain. Trimming removed 1 base at V and 1 base at J, with 7 bases between. Germline assignment: CDR1 GTSNPN and CDR2 SVGIG (reference sequence). This CDR3 has 13 amino acids. CDR3: CAWSDRENTEAFF. CDR3 DNA sequence: TGTGCCTGGAGTGATCGGGAGAACACTGAAGCTTTCTTT.

This clone is classed as medium-sized. The genes are TRBV5-8 and TRBJ2-3; no clear D. The CDR3 has 13 residues. Trimming took off 2 bases at V and 2 bases at J, with 6 bases between the two ends. Germline assignment: CDR1 SGHTS and CDR2 YDEGEE. The CDR3 sequence is CASSLQHTDTQYF. CDR3 in DNA: TGTGCCAGCAGCTTACAACACACAGATACGCAGTATTTT. Filled out from reference TRBV5-8 and TRBJ2-3, the complete variable domain reads EAGVTQSPTHLIKTRGQQATLRCSPISGHTSVYWYQQALGLGLQFLLWYDEGEERNRGNFPPRFSGRQFPNYSSELNVNALELEDSALYLCASSLQHTDTQYFGPGTRLTVL.

This clone was picked up a small number of times. V and J are TRBV6-1 and TRBJ1-5; unclear D gene. The CDR3 consists of 14 residues. V was trimmed by 5 bases and J by 7 bases, leaving 15 bases between them. CDR1 and CDR2 from the germline V gene are MNHNS and SASEGT. The CDR3 coding sequence is TGTGCCAGCAGTAATGAGGGTTCAGCCCAGCCCCAGCATTTT. It encodes CASSNEGSAQPQHF.

This clone has at least ten counts. This chain connects TRBV7-2 to TRBJ2-6, with 10 bases fitting TRBD2. Trimming cost V 3 bases and J 4 bases; bases outside gene matches: 9. CDR3 length: 18 amino acids. Germline lookup yields CDR1 SGHTA and CDR2 FQGNSA. The CDR3 region has the DNA TGTGCCAGCAGCTTGGGACTAGCGAGTCTCGCGGGGGCCAACGTCCTGACTTTC. It specifies CASSLGLASLAGANVLTF.

About this clone: Its ends do not fully match the called genes, so a read error is possible. This chain connects TRBV11-3 to TRBJ2-2, with D perhaps given as TRBD1 or TRBD2 (6 bases each). Looked up from germline, CDR1 is SGHNT and CDR2 is YENEEA. CDR3 size: 14 residues. The CDR3 DNA follows: TGTGCCAGCAGCGATACAGGGTTTGGCGGGGAGCTGTCTTTT. This encodes CASSDTGFGGELSF.

The gene calls are TRBV6-1 and TRBJ2-3; 10 nucleotides agree with TRBD2. CDR1 is MNHNS, CDR2 SASEGT, per germline. The CDR3 totals 15 residues. The V gene end was trimmed by 6 bases and the J gene end by 1 base; junction bases not matched to a gene: 4. The DNA for the CDR3 is TGTGCCAGCAGCCCTCTAGCGGGGGGCACAGATACGCAGTATTTT. Translating gives CASSPLAGGTDTQYF.

This clone was seen a handful of times. A much larger clone differs by one base, so this may be a read error. The chain has TRBV29-1 and TRBJ2-1; 9 positions agree with TRBD2. J was trimmed by 0 bases and V by 5 bases; bases with no gene match: 2. This CDR3 contains 14 residues. Germline assignment: CDR1 SQVTM and CDR2 ANQGSEA. CDR3 nucleotides: TGCAGCGTTTTTAGCGGGAGCTCCTACAATGAGCAGTTCTTC. It is translated as CSVFSGSSYNEQFF.

There are many counts of this clone. This chain joins TRBV7-2 and TRBJ1-3, with D uncertain. CDR1 is SGHTA, CDR2 FQGNSA, per germline. The CDR3 runs to 15 residues. Trimming cost V 1 base and J 2 bases, with 9 bases left between them. CDR3 region: CASSLVGLAGNTIYF. The CDR3 DNA is TGTGCCAGCAGCTTAGTAGGGTTAGCTGGAAACACCATATATTTT.

This chain connects TRBV20-1 to TRBJ2-7, with D unresolved. Deletions cut 1 base from V and 2 bases from J, with 9 bases between. Germline assignment: CDR1 DFQATT and CDR2 SNEGSKA (reference sequence). The length of the CDR3 is 13 residues. CDR3 region: CSARGRPAYEQYF. CDR3 sequence (DNA): TGCAGTGCTAGAGGTAGGCCGGCCTACGAGCAGTACTTC.

This clone was counted many times. The chain employs TRBV5-1 and TRBJ2-3; 11 nucleotides agree with TRBD2. Germline V gene sequence: CDR1 SGHRS, CDR2 YFSETQ. The trim removed 4 bases at V and 2 bases at J, leaving 6 bases unmatched. CDR3 length equals 16 residues. CDR3 sequence reads: CASSPGLAGSTDTQYF. The DNA of the CDR3 is TGCGCCAGCAGCCCCGGACTAGCGGGTTCCACAGATACGCAGTATTTT.

This chain joins TRBV6-2 or TRBV6-3 and TRBJ2-7; D remains unclear. The CDR3 runs to 14 residues. Trimming shortened V by 3 bases and J by 4 bases, and 13 bases separated the two germline ends. The germline CDR1 and CDR2 sequences are MNHEY and SVGEGT. In nucleotides, the CDR3 is TGTGCCAGCAGTTATGGTGGTAAAACTTACGAGCAGTACTTC. Protein: CASSYGGKTYEQYF.

V gene TRBV7-6 combines with J gene TRBJ1-1, with TRBD1 matching 7 bases. Trimming at V came to 5 bases and at J to 0 bases, leaving 12 bases not matched to a gene. CDR3 length equals 17 residues. Germline lookup yields CDR1 SGHVS and CDR2 FNYEAQ. The DNA of the CDR3 is TGTGCCAGCAGCCTGATACAGGGGCCCCTTATGAACACTGAAGCTTTCTTT. This translates into CASSLIQGPLMNTEAFF.

This chain uses TRBV10-1 with TRBJ2-1; 7 nucleotides align to TRBD1. The CDR3 extends over 13 amino acids. The germline V gene encodes CDR1 WNHNN and CDR2 SYGVQD (reference sequence). V shed 3 bases and J 8 bases; nucleotides not matched to a gene: 4. CDR3 coding DNA: TGCGCCAGCAGTGAAAGGACAGGCTATGAGCAGTTCTTC. It translates to CASSERTGYEQFF.

Only a few counts were recorded for this clone. V gene TRBV19 combines with J gene TRBJ2-1; D may be TRBD2 (6 bases). Per germline, CDR1 LNHDA and CDR2 SQIVND (reference sequence). CDR3 length: 15 amino acids. Trimming removed 6 bases from V and 4 bases from J, with 16 bases in between. CDR3 protein: CASSIPSGGYNEQFF. The CDR3 DNA is TGTGCCAGTAGCATCCCATCCGGGGGATACAATGAGCAGTTCTTC.

The sample holds one count of this clone. This chain links TRBV20-1 with TRBJ2-7; no reliable D call. Germline V gene sequence: CDR1 DFQATT, CDR2 SNEGSKA (reference sequence). The CDR3 sequence is 12 residues long. Trimming removed 8 bases at V and 4 bases at J, with 15 bases between. CDR3 DNA: TGCAGTTCAGTGGCCGCCCCTTACGAGCAGTACTTC. This codes for CSSVAAPYEQYF.

About this clone: One end of the junction is discordant with germline, which a read error may explain. This sequence joins TRBV20-1 and TRBJ2-1; D unclear. Per the germline V gene, CDR1 is DFQATT and CDR2 is SNEGSKA (reference sequence). There are 12 residues in the CDR3. CDR3 sequence reads: CSAGERQDPQLF. CDR3 coding DNA: TGCAGTGCTGGAGAGAGGCAGGATCCGCAGCTCTTC.

This clone was found a few times. The J gene is TRBJ2-6, the V gene TRBV27; possible D gene TRBD2, 6 bases. Trimming took 6 bases from V and 1 from J, leaving 10 bases between them. Germline V lookup: CDR1 MNHEY, CDR2 SMNVEV (reference sequence). The CDR3 totals 15 residues. In DNA form, the CDR3 reads TGTGCCAGCAGCCCCGGGGGATCTGGGGCCAACGTCCTGACTTTC. Protein: CASSPGGSGANVLTF.

The sample holds a few counts of this clone. The V call is TRBV2, the J call TRBJ1-2, with D possibly matching TRBD1 (5 bases). This CDR3 is built from 11 residues. Germline CDR1 is SNHLY and CDR2 is FYNNEI. V was shortened by 8 bases and J by 4 bases, with 8 bases between the two germline ends. The CDR3 nucleotides are TGTGCCAGCGGCCAGGGCTATGGCTACACCTTC. Residues: CASGQGYGYTF.

The chain is built from TRBV2 and TRBJ2-2; D is perhaps TRBD2 (5 bases). This CDR3 comprises 14 residues. V lost 7 bases and J 5 bases, leaving 14 bases between the germline ends. Germline V gene data show CDR1 as SNHLY and CDR2 as FYNNEI. The CDR3, as DNA: TGTGCCAGCAAAGGACGGAGAGGGACCGGGGAGCTGTTTTTT. Protein product: CASKGRRGTGELFF.

This clone was counted ten times or more. The chain employs TRBV7-8 and TRBJ2-1, with TRBD2 matching 11 bases. The trim removed 4 bases at V and 4 bases at J, leaving 6 bases unmatched. The CDR3 runs to 16 residues. From germline, CDR1 is SGHVS and CDR2 FQNEAQ. CDR3 nucleotide sequence: TGTGCCAGCAGCTCTCAGACTAGCGGGGCGTACAATGAGCAGTTCTTC. As protein: CASSSQTSGAYNEQFF.

Regarding this clone: At one boundary the junction diverges from the germline segment, which might be a read error. The chain carries TRBV2 and TRBJ2-7, with D possibly called TRBD1 or TRBD2 (5 bases each). In germline, CDR1 is SNHLY, CDR2 FYNNEI. The CDR3 contains 14 residues. Here the CDR3 reads CASSTLGTSYEQYF. The CDR3 DNA is TGTGCCAGCAGTACACTAGGGACCTCCTACGAACAGTACTTC.

The sample holds many counts of this clone. V is TRBV5-4 and J is TRBJ1-2; TRBD1 agrees at 7 bases. CDR3 length: 15 amino acids. CDR1 and CDR2 (germline): SGHNT, YYREEE (reference sequence). V dropped 4 bases and J dropped 0; count of bases not matched to a gene: 6. CDR3 loop: CASSRTGSANYGYTF. The CDR3 DNA follows: TGTGCCAGCAGCCGGACAGGCTCAGCTAACTATGGCTACACCTTC.

This clone is categorized as medium-sized. The chain has TRBV3-1 and TRBJ1-2; D is uncertain. V was cut by 5 bases and J by 3 bases, with 16 bases left in between. CDR1 and CDR2 from the germline V gene are LGHDT and YNNKEL (reference sequence). The CDR3 extends over 15 amino acids. The DNA of the CDR3 is TGTGCCAGCAGCACGCAGGACCTCGGAGACTATGGCTACACCTTC. Its protein is CASSTQDLGDYGYTF.

This clone was found a few times. At one boundary the junction diverges from the germline segment, which might be a read error. V usage is TRBV28 and J usage is TRBJ2-5; D could derive from TRBD1 or TRBD2 (5 bases each). Germline V gene lookup returns CDR1 MDHEN and CDR2 SYDVKM. The CDR3 totals 14 residues. Here the CDR3 DNA reads TGTCCCAGCACCAAAGCGTGGGGGAGCGAGACCCGGTACTTC. Amino acids: CPSTKAWGSETRYF.